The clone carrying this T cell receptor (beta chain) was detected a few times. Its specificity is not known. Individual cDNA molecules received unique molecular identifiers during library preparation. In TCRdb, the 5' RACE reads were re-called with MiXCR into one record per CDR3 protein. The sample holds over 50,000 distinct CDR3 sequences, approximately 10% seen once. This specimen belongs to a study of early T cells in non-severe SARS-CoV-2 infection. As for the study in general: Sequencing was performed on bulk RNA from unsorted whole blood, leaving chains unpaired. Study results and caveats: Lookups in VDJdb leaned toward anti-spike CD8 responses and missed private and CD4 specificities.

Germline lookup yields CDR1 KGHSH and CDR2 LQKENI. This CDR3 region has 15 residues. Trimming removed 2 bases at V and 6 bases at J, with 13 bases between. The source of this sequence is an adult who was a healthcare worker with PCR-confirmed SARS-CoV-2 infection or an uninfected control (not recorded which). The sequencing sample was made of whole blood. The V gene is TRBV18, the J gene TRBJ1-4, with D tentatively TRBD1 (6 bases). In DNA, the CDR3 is TGTGCCAGCTCACCAGTTGGCAGGGGTGATGAAAAACTGTTTTTT. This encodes CASSPVGRGDEKLFF.